Following are 21 T cell receptor beta chains from one sample sequenced in a study of blood T cell repertoires in COVID-19. The protocol was immunoSEQ multiplex PCR, while the TCRdb copy is restricted to in-frame clones and leaves out a portion. The sample contains 250,000 to 300,000 clones, roughly 89% of which appear only once. Sample: PBMCs or T cells enriched from blood (not recorded which). All receptors come from a man aged 35-49 years who had recovered from COVID-19.

This chain's CDR3 is CASSDRQGPNFYEQYF. The CDR3 nucleotides read TGTGCCAGCAGTGACCGACAGGGGCCCAATTTCTACGAGCAGTACTTC. This chain joins TRBV6-1 and TRBJ2-7; 8 bases map to TRBD1. Trimming removed 3 bases from V and 3 bases from J; junction bases left unmatched: 10. This CDR3 is 16 amino acids long. Per the germline V gene, CDR1 is MNHNS and CDR2 is SASEGT.

The chain recombines TRBV11-3 with TRBJ1-1; TRBD1 agrees at 8 bases. The J segment lost 4 bases and the V segment lost 7 bases, leaving 11 bases of the junction unmatched. This CDR3 has 15 amino acids. Germline-derived CDR1 and CDR2 are SGHNT and YENEEA. The DNA for the CDR3 is TGTGCCAGCACCCAGGCAGGGGGCAGGTCCACTGAAGCTTTCTTT. Its translation: CASTQAGGRSTEAFF.

The chain joins TRBV30 to TRBJ1-5; 7 bases agree with TRBD1. The CDR3 spans 17 residues. Germline V gives CDR1 GTSNPN, CDR2 SVGIG (reference sequence). V trimming: 4 bases; J trimming: 1 base; junction bases outside the gene matches: 13. CDR3 sequence: CAWNDRVGAGSNQPQHF. CDR3 in DNA: TGTGCCTGGAACGACAGGGTGGGTGCCGGGAGCAATCAGCCCCAGCATTTT.

V usage is TRBV5-1 and J usage is TRBJ2-7; 11 nucleotides agree with TRBD2. The ends lost 4 bases at V and 2 bases at J; junction bases unmatched: 2. This CDR3 is built from 14 residues. Germline CDR1 reads SGHRS; CDR2 reads YFSETQ. The CDR3 is CASSQTSGAYEQYF. The CDR3 DNA follows: TGCGCCAGCAGCCAGACTAGCGGGGCCTACGAGCAGTACTTC.

V is TRBV18 and J is TRBJ2-5; TRBD2 aligns across 10 bases. Germline V gene sequence: CDR1 KGHSH, CDR2 LQKENI. The CDR3 has 14 amino acids. The junction had 6 bases not matched to a gene; V was cut back by 6 bases and J by 5 bases. As DNA, the CDR3 is TGTGCCAGCTCCCTAGCGGGAGCCGGGGAGACCCAGTACTTC. Translation: CASSLAGAGETQYF.

The chain joins TRBV15 to TRBJ2-7, with TRBD1 matching 7 bases. The junction had 2 bases not matched to a gene; V was cut back by 3 bases and J by 0 bases. The CDR3 consists of 14 residues. Germline assignment: CDR1 LNHNV and CDR2 YYDKDF (reference sequence). The CDR3 bases are TGTGCCACCAGCAGGGGGGACAGCTCCTACGAGCAGTACTTC. Translated, it gives CATSRGDSSYEQYF.

The rearrangement uses TRBV10-2 and TRBJ2-7, with a weak D call TRBD1 (6 bases). CDR3 length: 15 amino acids. Germline V gene data show CDR1 as WSHSY and CDR2 as SAAADI. V was pared by 10 bases and J by 2 bases, with 21 bases between. The CDR3 here is CATWGQLSGTYEQYF. In DNA, the CDR3 is TGCGCCACCTGGGGACAATTAAGCGGAACCTACGAGCAGTACTTC.

The chain combines TRBV18 with TRBJ1-2; D uncertain. The CDR3 is made up of 16 amino acids. Trimming pared 5 bases from V and 0 bases from J, leaving 16 bases between. CDR1 KGHSH and CDR2 LQKENI come from the germline V gene. The CDR3 spells CASSTVERSANYGYTF. CDR3 bases: TGTGCCAGCTCAACGGTGGAAAGGAGTGCTAACTATGGCTACACCTTC. Drawing the rest from reference TRBV18 and TRBJ1-2, the complete variable domain is NAGVMQNPRHLVRRRGQEARLRCSPMKGHSHVYWYRQLPEEGLKFMVYLQKENIIDESGMPKERFSAEFPKEGPSILRIQQVVRGDSAAYFCASSTVERSANYGYTFGSGTRLTVV.

This chain uses TRBV18 with TRBJ2-7; unclear D gene. The germline V gene has CDR1 KGHSH and CDR2 LQKENI. V was pared by 2 bases and J by 6 bases, with 17 bases between. The CDR3 length is 15 residues. The CDR3 sequence: CASSPSRMTFFEQYF. The DNA for the CDR3 is TGTGCCAGCTCACCATCCCGCATGACATTTTTCGAGCAGTACTTC.

The rearrangement links TRBV30 to TRBJ1-4; the D is unclear. Germline values: CDR1 GTSNPN, CDR2 SVGIG (reference sequence). Between the trimmed V and J ends, which lost 3 bases and 6 bases, there was a span of 8 bases. CDR3 size: 12 residues. CDR3 sequence (DNA): TGTGCCTGGAGCAGGAGGGATGAAAAACTGTTTTTT. Protein sequence: CAWSRRDEKLFF.

This clone came up once. V gene TRBV11-3 combines with J gene TRBJ1-2, with D maybe TRBD1 (6 bases). Per germline, CDR1 SGHNT and CDR2 YENEEA. CDR3 length: 16 residues. Trimming removed 0 bases from V and 6 bases from J, with 17 bases in between. The CDR3 is CASSLDQVGRGDGYTF. As DNA, the CDR3 is TGTGCCAGCAGCTTAGATCAGGTGGGCAGGGGAGATGGCTACACCTTC.

This clone was observed once. J is TRBJ1-1 and V is TRBV19, with 9 bases lining up with TRBD1. CDR3 size: 15 residues. Trimming removed 7 bases from V and 0 bases from J; junction bases left unmatched: 6. Germline V gene sequence: CDR1 LNHDA, CDR2 SQIVND (reference sequence). The chain's CDR3 is CASIRDRDMNTEAFF. CDR3 DNA sequence: TGTGCCAGTATCCGGGACAGGGACATGAACACTGAAGCTTTCTTT.

The V call is TRBV19, the J call TRBJ2-1; 10 positions match TRBD1. The junction had 15 bases not matched to a gene; V was cut back by 10 bases and J by 3 bases. Germline assignment: CDR1 LNHDA and CDR2 SQIVND (reference sequence). CDR3 length: 17 residues. CDR3 in amino acids: CATGPGQGHSVYNEQFF. The CDR3 coding sequence is TGTGCCACCGGACCGGGACAGGGGCATTCGGTCTACAATGAGCAGTTCTTC.

This clone was seen just once. The chain joins TRBV5-5 to TRBJ2-5, with 11 nucleotides matching TRBD1. This CDR3 has 15 residues. Germline lookup yields CDR1 SGHKS and CDR2 YYEKEE (reference sequence). J gave up 4 bases and V 3 bases, and 5 bases lay outside the gene matches. The CDR3 loop is CASSWGQGERETQYF. In nucleotides, the CDR3 is TGTGCCAGCAGCTGGGGACAGGGGGAGCGAGAGACCCAGTACTTC.

V is TRBV28 and J is TRBJ2-7, with TRBD2 matching 11 bases. The CDR3 runs to 14 residues. V shed 5 bases, J shed 5 bases, and the junction held 5 bases outside the gene matches. Germline lookup yields CDR1 MDHEN and CDR2 SYDVKM. Here the CDR3 reads CASSIAGGPNEQYF. CDR3 nucleotide sequence: TGTGCCAGCAGTATAGCGGGAGGGCCGAACGAGCAGTACTTC.

This clone has a single count. J is TRBJ1-4 and V is TRBV4-3, with D maybe TRBD1 (5 bases). V lost 0 bases to trimming and J lost 8 bases, with 19 bases between them. This CDR3 is built from 17 residues. The germline CDR1 and CDR2 sequences are LGHNA and YSLEER. CDR3: CASSQDSPLGRTEKLFF. As DNA, the CDR3 is TGCGCCAGCAGCCAAGACTCTCCGCTCGGCAGGACAGAAAAACTGTTTTTT.

V is TRBV10-2 and J is TRBJ2-5; 8 nucleotides match TRBD2. V was clipped by 6 bases and J by 3 bases; unmatched bases: 12. Germline CDR1 is WSHSY and CDR2 is SAAADI. This CDR3 has 16 residues. This CDR3 is CASRERRGRGEETQYF. The CDR3 DNA sequence: TGCGCCAGCAGGGAGAGGCGGGGGCGGGGGGAAGAGACCCAGTACTTC.

This clone was counted a few times. The chain is built from TRBV7-9 and TRBJ2-7; D unclear. The length of the CDR3 is 13 residues. CDR1 is SEHNR, CDR2 FQNEAQ, per germline (reference sequence). Trimming removed 4 bases at V and 0 bases at J, with 7 bases between. This chain's CDR3 is CASSWASSYEQYF. CDR3 in DNA: TGTGCCAGCAGCTGGGCAAGCTCCTACGAGCAGTACTTC.

In DNA, the CDR3 is TGTGCCAGCAGCTTGGCCGTCGGGGGGAGTCGCGAAAAACTGTTTTTT. This sequence encodes CASSLAVGGSREKLFF. This sequence joins TRBV5-4 and TRBJ1-4; tentatively, D is TRBD1 (5 bases). This CDR3 contains 16 residues. V dropped 0 bases and J dropped 8 bases, with 17 bases sitting between them. Germline values: CDR1 SGHNT, CDR2 YYREEE (reference sequence).

This chain connects TRBV7-2 to TRBJ2-7; 10 positions agree with TRBD2. V was clipped by 4 bases and J by 3 bases; unmatched bases: 15. This CDR3 is 18 amino acids long. Germline lookup yields CDR1 SGHTA and CDR2 FQGNSA. CDR3 in DNA: TGTGCCAGCAGCTCCCCCCCGTTTAGCGGGAGGATTGGCTACGAGCAGTACTTC. Its translation is CASSSPPFSGRIGYEQYF. Looking up the rest from reference TRBV7-2 and TRBJ2-7 gives the full variable domain: GAGVSQSPSNKVTEKGKDVELRCDPISGHTALYWYRQSLGQGLEFLIYFQGNSAPDKSGLPSDRFSAERTGGSVSTLTIQRTQQEDSAVYLCASSSPPFSGRIGYEQYFGPGTRLTVT.

This chain joins TRBV5-6 and TRBJ2-1; 7 nucleotides line up with TRBD2. V dropped 6 bases and J dropped 6; count of bases not matched to a gene: 15. Germline CDR1 and CDR2: SGHDT and YYEEEE. The CDR3 extends over 16 amino acids. CDR3 DNA sequence: TGTGCCAGCATCCCGATCGGGGGGATTAAACCCAATGAGCAGTTCTTC. It encodes CASIPIGGIKPNEQFF.